This TCR beta chain was captured in a study of blood T cells in healthy people across ages. Overall study: Using template switching, researchers captured about one barcoded beta molecule for each two T cells.

There were at least 5.5 micrograms of total RNA extracted from every sample. A second PCR of 7 to 11 cycles used a sample-barcoded 5' primer and a J-beta primer mix. One entry per CDR3 protein results from TCRdb running MiXCR on the 5' RACE reads. The data hold approximately 690,000 distinct CDR3 sequences, with approximately 59% observed a single time. This clonotype was seen a handful of times. Its antigen remains unknown. Findings and caveats of the study: When one million T cells were used, diversity estimates were thought to be underestimates.

The CDR3 spans 15 residues. Germline V gene data show CDR1 as SGHTA and CDR2 as FQGNSA. V lost 5 bases to trimming and J lost 0 bases, with 11 bases between them. The sample comprised blood. This chain uses TRBV7-2 with TRBJ2-1; D is perhaps TRBD1 or TRBD2 (5 bases each). The receptor comes from a man aged 60 to 69 in good health. CDR3 coding DNA: TGTGCCAGCAGCCCCCGGGGACGCTCCTACAATGAGCAGTTCTTC. Its translation is CASSPRGRSYNEQFF. Drawing the rest from reference TRBV7-2 and TRBJ2-1, the complete variable domain is GAGVSQSPSNKVTEKGKDVELRCDPISGHTALYWYRQSLGQGLEFLIYFQGNSAPDKSGLPSDRFSAERTGGSVSTLTIQRTQQEDSAVYLCASSPRGRSYNEQFFGPGTRLTVL.